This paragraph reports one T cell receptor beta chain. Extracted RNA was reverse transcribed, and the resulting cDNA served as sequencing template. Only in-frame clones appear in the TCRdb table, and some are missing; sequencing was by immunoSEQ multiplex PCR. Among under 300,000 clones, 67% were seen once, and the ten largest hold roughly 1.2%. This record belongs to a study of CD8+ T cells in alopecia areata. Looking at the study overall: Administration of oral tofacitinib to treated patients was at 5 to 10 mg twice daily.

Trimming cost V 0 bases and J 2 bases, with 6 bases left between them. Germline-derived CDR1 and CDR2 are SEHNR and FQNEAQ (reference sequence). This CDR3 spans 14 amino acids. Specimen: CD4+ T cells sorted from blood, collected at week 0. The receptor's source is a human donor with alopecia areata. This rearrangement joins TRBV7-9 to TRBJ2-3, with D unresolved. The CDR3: CASSLATTTDTQYF. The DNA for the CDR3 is TGTGCCAGCAGCTTAGCGACCACCACAGATACGCAGTATTTT.